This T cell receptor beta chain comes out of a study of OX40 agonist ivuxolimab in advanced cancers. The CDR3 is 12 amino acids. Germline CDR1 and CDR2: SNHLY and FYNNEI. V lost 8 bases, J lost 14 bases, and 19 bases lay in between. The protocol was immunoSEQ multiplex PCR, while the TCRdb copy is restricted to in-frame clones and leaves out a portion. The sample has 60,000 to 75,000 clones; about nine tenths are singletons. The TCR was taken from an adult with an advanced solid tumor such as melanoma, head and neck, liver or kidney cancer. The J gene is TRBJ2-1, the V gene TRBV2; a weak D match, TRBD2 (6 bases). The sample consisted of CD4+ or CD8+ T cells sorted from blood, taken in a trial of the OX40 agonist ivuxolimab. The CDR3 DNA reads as TGTGCCAGCCGGCCGGGAGTCCCTCTTAAGTTCTTC. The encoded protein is CASRPGVPLKFF. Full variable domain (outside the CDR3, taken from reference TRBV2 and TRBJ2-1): EPEVTQTPSHQVTQMGQEVILRCVPISNHLYFYWYRQILGQKVEFLVSFYNNEISEKSEIFDDQFSVERPDGSNFTLKIRSTKLEDSAMYFCASRPGVPLKFFGPGTRLTVL.